This TCR beta chain was captured in a study of blood T cell repertoires in COVID-19. Study summary: Samples taken during acute and convalescent COVID-19 were collected in the United States, Italy and Spain.

The assay was immunoSEQ multiplex PCR, and TCRdb's table has in-frame clones only and misses some. The sample records roughly 72,000 clones, 88% being singletons. The CDR3 is 14 residues long. The V and J ends lost 4 bases and 5 bases respectively, with 12 bases between them. Per germline, CDR1 SGHRS and CDR2 YFSETQ. The TCR comes from a human donor in a cohort sampled during active COVID-19. The sequenced sample was peripheral blood. The V and J genes are TRBV5-1 and TRBJ1-4; the D gene is possibly TRBD1 (5 bases). The chain's CDR3 is CASSTGRGNEKLFF. The CDR3 DNA reads TGCGCCAGCAGCACCGGGAGGGGAAATGAAAAACTGTTTTTT.